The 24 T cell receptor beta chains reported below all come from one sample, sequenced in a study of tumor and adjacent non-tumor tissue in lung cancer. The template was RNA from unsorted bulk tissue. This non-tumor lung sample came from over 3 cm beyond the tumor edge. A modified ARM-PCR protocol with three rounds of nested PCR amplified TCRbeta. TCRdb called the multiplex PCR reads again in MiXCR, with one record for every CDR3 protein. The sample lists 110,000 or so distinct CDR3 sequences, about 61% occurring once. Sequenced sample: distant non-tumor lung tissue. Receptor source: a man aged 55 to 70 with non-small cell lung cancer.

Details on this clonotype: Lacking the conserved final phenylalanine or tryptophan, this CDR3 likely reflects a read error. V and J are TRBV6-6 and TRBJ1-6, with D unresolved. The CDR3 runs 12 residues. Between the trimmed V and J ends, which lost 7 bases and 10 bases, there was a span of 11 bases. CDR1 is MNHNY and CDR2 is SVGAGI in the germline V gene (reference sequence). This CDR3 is CASTRPGSPLHT. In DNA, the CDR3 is TGTGCCAGCACACGGCCGGGCTCACCCCTCCACACT.

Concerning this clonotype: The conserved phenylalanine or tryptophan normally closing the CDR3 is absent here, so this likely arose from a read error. CDR3 in DNA: TGTGCCAGCAGCTTGAGACAGGCTGCAACTAATGAAAAACTGTTTTCT. Translating it yields CASSLRQAATNEKLFS. The genes are TRBV5-4 and TRBJ1-4, with D tentatively TRBD1 (6 bases). V was pared by 1 base and J by 0 bases, with 10 bases between. In germline, CDR1 is SGHNT, CDR2 YYREEE (reference sequence). The CDR3 has 16 residues.

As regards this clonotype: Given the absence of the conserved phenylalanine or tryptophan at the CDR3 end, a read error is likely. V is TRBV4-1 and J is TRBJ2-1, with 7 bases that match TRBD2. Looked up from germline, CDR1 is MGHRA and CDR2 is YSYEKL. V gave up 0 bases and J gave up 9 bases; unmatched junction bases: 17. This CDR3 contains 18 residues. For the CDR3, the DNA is TGCGCCAGCAGCCAAGATTCGGGTTTTGAGCGGGGTTATGGTGAGCAGTTCTTA. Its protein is CASSQDSGFERGYGEQFL.

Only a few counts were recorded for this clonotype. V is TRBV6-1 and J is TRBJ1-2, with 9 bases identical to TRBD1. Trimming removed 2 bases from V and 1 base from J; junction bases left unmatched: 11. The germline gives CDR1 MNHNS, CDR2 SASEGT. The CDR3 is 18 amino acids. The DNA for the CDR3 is TGTGCCAGCAGTGAATTTGGTGTGGGACAGGGAATTAACTATGGCTACACCTTC. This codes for CASSEFGVGQGINYGYTF.

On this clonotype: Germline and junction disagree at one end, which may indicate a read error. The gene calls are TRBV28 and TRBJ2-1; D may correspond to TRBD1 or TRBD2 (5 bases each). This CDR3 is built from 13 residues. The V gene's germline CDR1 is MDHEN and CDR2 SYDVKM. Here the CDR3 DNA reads TGTGCCAGCAGGCCGGGACGTGACAATGAGCGGTTCTTC. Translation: CASRPGRDNERFF.

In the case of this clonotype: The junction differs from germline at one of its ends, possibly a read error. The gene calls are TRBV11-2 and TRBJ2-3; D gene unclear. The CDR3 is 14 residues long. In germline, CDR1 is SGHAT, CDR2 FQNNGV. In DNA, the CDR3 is TGTGCTAGCAGCCACCGGACCTCTACGGCTACGTATTATTTT. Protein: CASSHRTSTATYYF.

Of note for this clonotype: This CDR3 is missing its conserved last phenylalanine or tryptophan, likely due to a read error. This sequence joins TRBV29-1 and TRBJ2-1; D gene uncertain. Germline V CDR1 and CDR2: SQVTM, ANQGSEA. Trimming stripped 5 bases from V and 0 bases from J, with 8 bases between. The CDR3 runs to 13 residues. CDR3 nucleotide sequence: TGCAGCGTTCCTCGCGGCTCCTACAATGAGCAGTTCCTT. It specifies CSVPRGSYNEQFL.

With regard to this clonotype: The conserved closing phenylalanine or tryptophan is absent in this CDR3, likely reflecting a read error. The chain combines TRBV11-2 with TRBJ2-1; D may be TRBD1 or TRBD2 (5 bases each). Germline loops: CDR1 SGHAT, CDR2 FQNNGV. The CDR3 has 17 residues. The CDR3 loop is CAISLVGELPYRGEQFL. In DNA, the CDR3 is TGTGCCATCAGCTTGGTGGGGGAACTGCCTTACCGAGGGGAGCAGTTCCTC.

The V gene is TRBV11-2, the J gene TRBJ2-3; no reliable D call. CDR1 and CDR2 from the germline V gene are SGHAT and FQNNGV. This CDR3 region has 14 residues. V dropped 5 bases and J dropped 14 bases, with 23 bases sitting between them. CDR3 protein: CASSHLTSTATRYF. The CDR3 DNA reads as TGTGCCAGCAGCCACCTGACCTCTACGGCTACACGGTATTTT. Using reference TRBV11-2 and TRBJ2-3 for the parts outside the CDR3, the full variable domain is EAGVAQSPRYKIIEKRQSVAFWCNPISGHATLYWYQQILGQGPKLLIQFQNNGVVDDSQLPKDRFSAERLKGVDSTLKIQPAKLEDSAVYLCASSHLTSTATRYFGPGTRLTVL.

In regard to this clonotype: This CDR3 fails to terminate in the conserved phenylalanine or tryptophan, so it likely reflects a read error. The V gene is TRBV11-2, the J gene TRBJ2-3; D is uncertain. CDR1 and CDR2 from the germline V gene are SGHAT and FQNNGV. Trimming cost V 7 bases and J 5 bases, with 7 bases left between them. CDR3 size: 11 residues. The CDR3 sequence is CASKEVDTQYY. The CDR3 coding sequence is TGTGCCAGCAAAGAGGTAGATACGCAGTATTAT.

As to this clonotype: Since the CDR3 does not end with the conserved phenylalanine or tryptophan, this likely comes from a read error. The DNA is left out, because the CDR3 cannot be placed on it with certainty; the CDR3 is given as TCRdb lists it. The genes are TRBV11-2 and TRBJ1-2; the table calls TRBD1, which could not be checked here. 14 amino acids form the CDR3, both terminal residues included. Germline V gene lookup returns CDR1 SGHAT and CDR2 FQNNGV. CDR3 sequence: CASSASAGVGGCTL.

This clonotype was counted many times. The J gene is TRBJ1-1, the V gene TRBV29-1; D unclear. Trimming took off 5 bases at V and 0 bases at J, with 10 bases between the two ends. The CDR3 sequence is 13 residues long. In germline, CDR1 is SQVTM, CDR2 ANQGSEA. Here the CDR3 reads CSVSDTLNTEAFF. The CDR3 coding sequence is TGCAGCGTTTCAGACACCCTGAACACTGAAGCTTTCTTT.

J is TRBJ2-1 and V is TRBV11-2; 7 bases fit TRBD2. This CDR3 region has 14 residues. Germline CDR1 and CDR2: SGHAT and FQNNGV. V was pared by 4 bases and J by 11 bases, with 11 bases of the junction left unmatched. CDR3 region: CASSSIPSGAKQFF. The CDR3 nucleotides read TGTGCCAGCAGCTCCATTCCGAGCGGGGCAAAGCAGTTCTTC.

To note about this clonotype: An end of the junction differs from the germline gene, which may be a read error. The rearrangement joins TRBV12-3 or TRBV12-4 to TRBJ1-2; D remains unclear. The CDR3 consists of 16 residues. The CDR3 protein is CANSLVKTSSNNGYTF. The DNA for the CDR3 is TGTGCCAACAGTTTAGTCAAGACTTCTTCAAACAATGGCTACACCTTC.

The CDR3 DNA is TGTGCCAGCAGCCAACTTTCCGTTAGCTACGAGCAGTACTTC. Encoded protein: CASSQLSVSYEQYF. The chain recombines TRBV11-2 with TRBJ2-7; D unresolved. V was cut by 5 bases and J by 3 bases, with 14 bases left in between. Germline V gene lookup returns CDR1 SGHAT and CDR2 FQNNGV. The CDR3 is made up of 14 amino acids.

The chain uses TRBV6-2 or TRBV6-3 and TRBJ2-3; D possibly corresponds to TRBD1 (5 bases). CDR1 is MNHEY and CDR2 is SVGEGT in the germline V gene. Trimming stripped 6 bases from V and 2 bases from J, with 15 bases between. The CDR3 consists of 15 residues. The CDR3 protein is CASRPGHLVTDTQYF. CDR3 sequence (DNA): TGTGCCAGCAGGCCAGGACACCTAGTCACAGATACGCAGTATTTT.

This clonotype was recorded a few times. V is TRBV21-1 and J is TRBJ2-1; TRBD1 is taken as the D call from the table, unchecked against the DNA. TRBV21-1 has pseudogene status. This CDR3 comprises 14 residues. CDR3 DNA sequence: TGTGCCAGCAGCAAACCCGGGACAATGAATGAGCAGTTCTTC. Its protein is CASSKPGTMNEQFF.

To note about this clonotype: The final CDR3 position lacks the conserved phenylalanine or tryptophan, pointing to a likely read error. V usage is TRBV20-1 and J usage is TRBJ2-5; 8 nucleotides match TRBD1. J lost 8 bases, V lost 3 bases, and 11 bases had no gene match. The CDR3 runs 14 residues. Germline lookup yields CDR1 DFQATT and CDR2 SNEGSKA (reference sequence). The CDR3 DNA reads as TGCAGTGCTAGGGAGACAGGGGCCCGGGATACCCAGTACTCC. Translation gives CSARETGARDTQYS.

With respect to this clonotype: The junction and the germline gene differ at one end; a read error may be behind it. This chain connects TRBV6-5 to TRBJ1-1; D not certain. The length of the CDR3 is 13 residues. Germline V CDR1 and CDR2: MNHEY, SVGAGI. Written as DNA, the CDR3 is TGTGGCAGCGGTTACTCGAGTAACACTGAAGCTTTCTTT. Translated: CGSGYSSNTEAFF.

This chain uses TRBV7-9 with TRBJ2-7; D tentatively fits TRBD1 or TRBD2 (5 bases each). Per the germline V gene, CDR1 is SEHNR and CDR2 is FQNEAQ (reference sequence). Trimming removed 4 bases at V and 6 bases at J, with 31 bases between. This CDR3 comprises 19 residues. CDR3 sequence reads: CASSSQQRGERAKYREQYF. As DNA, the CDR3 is TGTGCCAGCAGCTCCCAGCAACGGGGCGAGAGGGCCAAATATCGCGAGCAGTACTTC. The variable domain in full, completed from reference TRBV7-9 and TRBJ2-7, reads DTGVSQNPRHKITKRGQNVTFRCDPISEHNRLYWYRQTLGQGPEFLTYFQNEAQLEKSRLLSDRFSAERPKGSFSTLEIQRTEQGDSAMYLCASSSQQRGERAKYREQYFGPGTRLTVT.

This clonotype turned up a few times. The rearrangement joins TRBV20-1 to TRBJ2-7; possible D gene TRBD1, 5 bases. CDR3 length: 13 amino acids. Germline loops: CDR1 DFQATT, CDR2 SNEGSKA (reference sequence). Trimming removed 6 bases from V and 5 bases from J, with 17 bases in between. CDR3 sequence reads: CSAGQTATNEQYF. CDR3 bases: TGCAGTGCCGGGCAGACAGCCACAAACGAGCAGTACTTC.

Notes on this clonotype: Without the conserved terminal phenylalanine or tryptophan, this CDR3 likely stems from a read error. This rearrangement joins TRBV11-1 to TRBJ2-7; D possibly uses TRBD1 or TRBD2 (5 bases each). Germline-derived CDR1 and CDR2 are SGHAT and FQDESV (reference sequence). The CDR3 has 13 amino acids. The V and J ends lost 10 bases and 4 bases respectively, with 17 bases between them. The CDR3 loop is CANTWDRSYEQYL. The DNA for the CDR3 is TGTGCCAACACCTGGGACCGGAGTTACGAGCAGTACTTA.

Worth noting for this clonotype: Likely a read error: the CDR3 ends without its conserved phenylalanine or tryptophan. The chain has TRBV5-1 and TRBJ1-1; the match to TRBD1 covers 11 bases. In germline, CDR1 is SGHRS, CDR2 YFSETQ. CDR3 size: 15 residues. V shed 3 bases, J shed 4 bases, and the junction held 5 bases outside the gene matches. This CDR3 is CASSSGTGGSTEAFS. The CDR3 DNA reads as TGCGCCAGCAGCTCTGGGACAGGGGGGAGCACTGAAGCTTTCTCT.

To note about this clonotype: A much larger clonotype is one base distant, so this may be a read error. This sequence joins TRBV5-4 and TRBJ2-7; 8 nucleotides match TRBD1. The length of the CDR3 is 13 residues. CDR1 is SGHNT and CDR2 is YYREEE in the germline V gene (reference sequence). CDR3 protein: CAGSLQGGYEQYF. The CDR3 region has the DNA TGTGCCGGCAGCTTACAGGGGGGCTACGAGCAGTACTTC.